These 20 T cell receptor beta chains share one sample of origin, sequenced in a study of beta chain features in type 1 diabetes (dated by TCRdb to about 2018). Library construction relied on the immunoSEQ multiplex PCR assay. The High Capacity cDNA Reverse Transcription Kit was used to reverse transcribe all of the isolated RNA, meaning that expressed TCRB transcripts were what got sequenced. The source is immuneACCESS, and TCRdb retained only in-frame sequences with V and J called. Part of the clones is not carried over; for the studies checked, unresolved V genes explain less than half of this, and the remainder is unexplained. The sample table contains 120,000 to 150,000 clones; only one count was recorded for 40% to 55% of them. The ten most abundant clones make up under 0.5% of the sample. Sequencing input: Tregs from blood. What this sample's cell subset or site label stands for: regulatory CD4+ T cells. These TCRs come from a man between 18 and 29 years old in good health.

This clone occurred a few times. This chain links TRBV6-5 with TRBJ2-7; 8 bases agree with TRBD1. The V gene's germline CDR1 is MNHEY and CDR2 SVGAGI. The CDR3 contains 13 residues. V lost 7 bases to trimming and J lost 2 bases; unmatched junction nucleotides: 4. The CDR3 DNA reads TGTGCCAGCACCCGGACAGGGCCCTACGAGCAGTACTTC. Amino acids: CASTRTGPYEQYF.

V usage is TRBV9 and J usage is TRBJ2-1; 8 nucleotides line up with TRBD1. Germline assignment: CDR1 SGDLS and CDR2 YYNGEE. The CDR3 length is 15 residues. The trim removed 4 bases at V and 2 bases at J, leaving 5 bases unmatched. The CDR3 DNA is TGTGCCAGCAGCTTACGGACAGGGCCCTACAATGAGCAGTTCTTC. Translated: CASSLRTGPYNEQFF.

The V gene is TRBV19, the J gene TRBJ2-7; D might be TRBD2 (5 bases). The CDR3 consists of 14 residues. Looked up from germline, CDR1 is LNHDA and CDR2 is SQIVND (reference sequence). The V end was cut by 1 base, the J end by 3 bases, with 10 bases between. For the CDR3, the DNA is TGTGCCAGTAGTATAGCGCGGGTGAACTACGAGCAGTACTTC. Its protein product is CASSIARVNYEQYF.

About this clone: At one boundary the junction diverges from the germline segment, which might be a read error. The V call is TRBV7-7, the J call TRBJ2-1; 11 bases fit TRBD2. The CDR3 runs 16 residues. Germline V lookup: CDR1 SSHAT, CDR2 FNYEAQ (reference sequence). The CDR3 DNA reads TGTGCTAGCAGCAATTCCCTAGCGGGGGGATTCAATGAGCAGTTCTTC. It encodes CASSNSLAGGFNEQFF.

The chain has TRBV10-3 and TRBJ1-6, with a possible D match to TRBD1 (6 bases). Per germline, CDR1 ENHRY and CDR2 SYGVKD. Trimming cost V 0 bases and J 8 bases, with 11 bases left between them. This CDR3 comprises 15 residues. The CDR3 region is CAISESRGGHSPLHF. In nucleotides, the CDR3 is TGTGCCATCAGTGAGTCGAGGGGGGGCCATTCACCCCTCCACTTT.

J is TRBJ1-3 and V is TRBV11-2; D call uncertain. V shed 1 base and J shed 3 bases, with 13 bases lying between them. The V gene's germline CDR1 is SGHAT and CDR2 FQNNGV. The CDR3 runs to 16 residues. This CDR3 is CASSLGTGRSGNTIYF. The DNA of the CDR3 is TGTGCCAGCAGCTTAGGTACGGGAAGGAGTGGAAACACCATATATTTT.

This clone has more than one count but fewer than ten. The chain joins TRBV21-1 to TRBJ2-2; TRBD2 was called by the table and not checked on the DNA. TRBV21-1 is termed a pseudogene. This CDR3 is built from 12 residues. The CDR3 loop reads CASRTTTGELFF. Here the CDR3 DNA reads TGTGCCAGCAGGACTACCACCGGGGAGCTGTTTTTT.

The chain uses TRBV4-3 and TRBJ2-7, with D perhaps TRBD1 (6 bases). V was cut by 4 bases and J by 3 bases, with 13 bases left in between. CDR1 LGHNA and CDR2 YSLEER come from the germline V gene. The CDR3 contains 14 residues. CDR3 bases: TGCGCCAGCAGCCCTACAGGGCGTTTCTACGAGCAGTACTTC. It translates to CASSPTGRFYEQYF.

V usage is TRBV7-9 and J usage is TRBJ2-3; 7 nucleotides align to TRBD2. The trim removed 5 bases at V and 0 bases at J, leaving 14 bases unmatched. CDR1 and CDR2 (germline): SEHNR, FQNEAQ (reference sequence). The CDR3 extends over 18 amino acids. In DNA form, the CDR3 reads TGTGCCAGCAGCCCTAGCCCCCGCTGGGGGGGGAGCACAGATACGCAGTATTTT. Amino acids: CASSPSPRWGGSTDTQYF.

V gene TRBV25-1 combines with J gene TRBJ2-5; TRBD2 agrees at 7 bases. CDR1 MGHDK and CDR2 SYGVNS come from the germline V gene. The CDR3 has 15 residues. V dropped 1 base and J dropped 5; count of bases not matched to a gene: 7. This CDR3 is CASSEWAGRRETQYF. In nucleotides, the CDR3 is TGTGCCAGCAGTGAATGGGCCGGGAGGAGGGAGACCCAGTACTTC.

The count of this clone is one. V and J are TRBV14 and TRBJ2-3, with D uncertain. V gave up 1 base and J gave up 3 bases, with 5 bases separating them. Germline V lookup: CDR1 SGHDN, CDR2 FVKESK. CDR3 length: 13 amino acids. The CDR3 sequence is CASSQGATDTQYF. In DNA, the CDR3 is TGTGCCAGCAGCCAAGGGGCTACAGATACGCAGTATTTT.

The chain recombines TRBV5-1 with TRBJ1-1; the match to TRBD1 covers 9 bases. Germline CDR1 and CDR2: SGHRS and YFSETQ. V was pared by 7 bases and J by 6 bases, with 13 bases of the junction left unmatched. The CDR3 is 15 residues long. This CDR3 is CASSQSGTGRSEAFF. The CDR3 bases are TGCGCCAGCTCTCAAAGTGGGACAGGGAGGTCTGAAGCTTTCTTT.

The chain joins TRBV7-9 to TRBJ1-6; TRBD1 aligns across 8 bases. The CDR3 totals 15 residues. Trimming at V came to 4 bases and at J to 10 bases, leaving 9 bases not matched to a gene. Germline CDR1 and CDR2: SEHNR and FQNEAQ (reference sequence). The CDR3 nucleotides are TGTGCCAGCAGCTCACGGGGGACAGGCGCCTCACCCCTCCACTTT. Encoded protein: CASSSRGTGASPLHF.

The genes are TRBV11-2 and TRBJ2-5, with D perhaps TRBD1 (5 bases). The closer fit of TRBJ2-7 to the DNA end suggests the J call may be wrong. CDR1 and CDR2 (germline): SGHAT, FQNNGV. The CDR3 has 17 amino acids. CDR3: CASSLVGPPVASYEQYF. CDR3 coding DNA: TGTGCCAGCAGCTTAGTGGGGCCCCCAGTCGCCTCCTACGAGCAGTACTTC.

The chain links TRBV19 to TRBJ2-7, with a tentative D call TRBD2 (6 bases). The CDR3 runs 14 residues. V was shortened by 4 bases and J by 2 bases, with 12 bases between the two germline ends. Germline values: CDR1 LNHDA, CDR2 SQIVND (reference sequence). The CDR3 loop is CASSTGRDPYEQYF. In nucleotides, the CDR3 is TGTGCCAGTAGTACCGGGCGGGACCCCTACGAGCAGTACTTC.

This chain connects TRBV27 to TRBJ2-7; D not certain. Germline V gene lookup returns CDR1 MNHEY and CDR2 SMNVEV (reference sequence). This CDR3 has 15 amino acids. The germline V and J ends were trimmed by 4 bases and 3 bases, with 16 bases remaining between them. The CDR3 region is CASSSAPPELYEQYF. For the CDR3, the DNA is TGTGCCAGCAGTTCAGCGCCTCCAGAACTCTACGAGCAGTACTTC.

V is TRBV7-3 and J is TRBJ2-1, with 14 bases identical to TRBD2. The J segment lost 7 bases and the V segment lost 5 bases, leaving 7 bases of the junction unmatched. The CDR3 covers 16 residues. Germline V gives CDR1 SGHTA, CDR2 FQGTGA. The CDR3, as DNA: TGTGCCAGCAGCCAGACTAGCGGGGGGGCATGGAATGAGCAGTTCTTC. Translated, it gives CASSQTSGGAWNEQFF.

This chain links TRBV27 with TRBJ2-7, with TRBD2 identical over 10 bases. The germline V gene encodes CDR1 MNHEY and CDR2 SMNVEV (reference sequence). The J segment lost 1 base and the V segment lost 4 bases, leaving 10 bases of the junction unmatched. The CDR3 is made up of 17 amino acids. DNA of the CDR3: TGTGCCAGCAGTTCACATCTCGGGGGACTAGCGTCCTACGAGCAGTACTTC. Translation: CASSSHLGGLASYEQYF.

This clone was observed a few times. Here the CDR3 reads CASSLDRGFSTDTQYF. DNA for the CDR3: TGTGCCAGCAGCCTAGACAGGGGGTTTAGCACAGATACGCAGTATTTT. The chain links TRBV7-2 to TRBJ2-3; TRBD1 agrees at 9 bases. Germline V gene data show CDR1 as SGHTA and CDR2 as FQGNSA. With V trimmed by 5 bases and J by 0 bases, 6 bases remained unmatched. CDR3 length: 16 amino acids.

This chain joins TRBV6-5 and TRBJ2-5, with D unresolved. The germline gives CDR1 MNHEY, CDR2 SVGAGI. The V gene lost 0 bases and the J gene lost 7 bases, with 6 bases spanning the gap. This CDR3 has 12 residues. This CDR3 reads CASSYSRGTQYF. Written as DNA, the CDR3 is TGTGCCAGCAGTTACTCCAGAGGGACCCAGTACTTC.